This T cell receptor beta chain is drawn from a study of T cell responses to AZD1222 COVID-19 vaccine (dated by TCRdb to the early 2020s). With respect to the entire study: AZD1222 recipients whose second dose came at about 4 weeks and those whose second dose came at about 12 weeks were combined into one group, since spike-specific TCR depth and breadth did not differ between the two schedules. TCR sequencing was performed for 230 to 250 trial participants, of whom some 200 were given two doses of AZD1222 and approximately 26 were given two doses of MenACWY control vaccine. Trial participants were enrolled by age into subgroups of 18-55, 56-69 and 70-plus years, and about 150, 27 and 61 TCR-sequenced participants, respectively, were included in these subgroups. What the study reported, not specific to this receptor: After two AZD1222 doses, both the breadth and the depth of spike-specific TCRs were significantly higher than at day 0 and than in MenACWY recipients. Because no samples from the day 14 peak response were available, repertoires could be characterized only after the peak T cell response. In the small 56-69-year group, the increase in depth fell short of significance, most likely because of low power. Conclusions about previously exposed vaccinees are limited, since just six or seven AZD1222 recipients were seropositive for SARS-CoV-2 at baseline. CD4 TCRs associated with the vaccine covered the entire spike protein, and the dominant responses were in regions 160-218 and 743-854. Participants were mostly white British, with more females than males. The authors suggested clonal diversity may have been underestimated. Reportedly, close to half of the unique spike-specific TCRs recognized epitopes lying outside the regions that are mutated in the B.1.351 and B.1.1.7 variants.

The CDR3 regions of human TCRbeta chains were analyzed by immunosequencing. In the source study's methods: Repertoire TCRs were checked for matches against a reference library of SARS-CoV-2-specific TCRs that had been generated using the MIRA antigen-specificity platform. Breadth meant the fraction of unique TCRs that were SARS-CoV-2-associated, whereas depth meant the fraction of total T cells that were SARS-CoV-2-associated. Each spike-specific TCR was assigned to its reactive spike region and to a CD4 or CD8 class using the MIRA data. Log10-transformed breadth and depth values were compared by one-way ANOVA with Sidak's multiple comparisons tests. TCRdb limited this immuneACCESS table to in-frame rearrangements with V and J called. A share of clones is missing; checked studies link under half to unresolved V genes, and the rest is unexplained. That table furnishes V, J and clone size, whereas the DNA furnished D and trimming. This sample has 90,000 to 130,000 clones in its table, and roughly 90% of those were observed once. The ten largest clones capture over 1.5% of the sample.

The sample's time point label is to be understood as: baseline before first vaccination. Vaccinee samples were obtained from the UK trials COV001 and COV002, which included a single-blind randomized controlled phase 2/3 trial of AZD1222 (ChAdOx1 nCoV-19) in healthy adults. Trial participant PBMC samples were collected at day 0 and day 28 after the second dose for TCRbeta chain sequencing. Concerning this clone itself: Its cognate antigen has yet to be identified. Base-call qualities are not available, and no considerably larger clone is one nucleotide away.

The CDR3 measures 16 amino acids from cysteine to phenylalanine. This entry keeps only the CDR3 DNA: 48 bases, framed from base 1. Via the germline V gene, CDR1 is MGHRA and CDR2 YSYEKL. The junction carries 18 bases between V and J, which are trimmed by 1 base and 6 bases respectively. The sequencing here drew on peripheral blood, taken on day 0 of AZD1222 vaccination. The receptor was derived from an adult in good health. This sequence uses TRBV4-1 and TRBJ1-1, and TRBD1 may be the D gene, going by 6 matching bases. The nucleotides are TGCGCCAGCAGCCAAGTGAGGGGGGGGACCCCAGCTGAAGCTTTCTTT. It specifies CASSQVRGGTPAEAFF.